These 20 T cell receptor beta chains came from one sample sequenced in a study of T-cell memory formation after mild COVID-19. One entry per CDR3 protein results from TCRdb running MiXCR on the 5' RACE reads. The sample has hundreds of thousands of distinct CDR3 sequences; around 27% are singletons. Source material: PBMCs or a T cell subset sorted from them (not recorded which). The receptor set was obtained from an adult woman who had mild COVID-19 (a few samples of this study predate the infection). Cell type and time point are not known.

This clonotype was counted between two and nine times. V is TRBV11-2 and J is TRBJ1-2; 10 bases align to TRBD1. The junction had 8 bases not matched to a gene; V was cut back by 1 base and J by 3 bases. CDR1 is SGHAT and CDR2 is FQNNGV in the germline V gene. The CDR3 contains 17 residues. The CDR3 reads CASSLVWRTGGDYGYTF. CDR3 DNA sequence: TGTGCCAGCAGCTTAGTATGGAGGACAGGGGGGGACTATGGCTACACCTTC.

This clonotype was observed a few times. The chain employs TRBV5-1 and TRBJ1-1, with 8 bases fitting TRBD1. The V gene's germline CDR1 is SGHRS and CDR2 YFSETQ. The V gene end was trimmed by 4 bases and the J gene end by 4 bases; junction bases not matched to a gene: 9. CDR3 size: 15 residues. CDR3 DNA: TGCGCCAGCAGCCCTACGACAGGGGCACCCACTGAAGCTTTCTTT. Residues: CASSPTTGAPTEAFF. The variable domain in full, completed from reference TRBV5-1 and TRBJ1-1, reads KAGVTQTPRYLIKTRGQQVTLSCSPISGHRSVSWYQQTPGQGLQFLFEYFSETQRNKGNFPGRFSGRQFSNSRSEMNVSTLELGDSALYLCASSPTTGAPTEAFFGQGTRLTVV.

The CDR3 region has the DNA TGCGCCAGCGGCCAGGGACAGGGAATTGACGGCTACACCTTC. Its translation is CASGQGQGIDGYTF. The V and J genes are TRBV5-1 and TRBJ1-2, with 9 positions matching TRBD1. CDR3 length: 14 residues. Per germline, CDR1 SGHRS and CDR2 YFSETQ. V lost 7 bases, J lost 8 bases, and 12 bases stayed unmatched.

The sample holds one count of this clonotype. The chain combines TRBV3-1 with TRBJ1-2, with TRBD1 matching over 7 bases. The germline V gene encodes CDR1 LGHDT and CDR2 YNNKEL (reference sequence). This CDR3 has 16 amino acids. V lost 2 bases, J lost 4 bases, and 10 bases stayed unmatched. The CDR3 DNA follows: TGTGCCAGCAGCCAATTTTTGGGACAGAGAACCTATGGCTACACCTTC. Amino acid sequence: CASSQFLGQRTYGYTF.

This clonotype was seen a few times. The chain combines TRBV24-1 with TRBJ2-1; TRBD1 agrees at 7 bases. Germline V gene lookup returns CDR1 KGHDR and CDR2 SFDVKD. V shed 3 bases and J 9 bases; nucleotides not matched to a gene: 4. This CDR3 comprises 13 residues. DNA of the CDR3: TGTGCCACCAGTGATCCAGGGGGTCGTGAGCAGTTCTTC. This translates into CATSDPGGREQFF.

V usage is TRBV7-9 and J usage is TRBJ1-5, with 7 nucleotides matching TRBD1. The junction had 10 bases not matched to a gene; V was cut back by 5 bases and J by 0 bases. This CDR3 has 17 residues. Germline-derived CDR1 and CDR2 are SEHNR and FQNEAQ (reference sequence). CDR3 amino acids: CASSRGTDLYSNQPQHF. DNA of the CDR3: TGTGCCAGCAGCCGCGGGACAGACCTTTATAGCAATCAGCCCCAGCATTTT.

The CDR3 nucleotides are TGCGCCAGCAGCCTCTGGACAGGGGTGATGCACACTGAAGCTTTCTTT. It codes for CASSLWTGVMHTEAFF. This chain joins TRBV5-1 and TRBJ1-1, with 9 nucleotides matching TRBD1. This CDR3 spans 16 amino acids. In germline, CDR1 is SGHRS, CDR2 YFSETQ. V shed 4 bases, J shed 3 bases, and the junction held 10 bases outside the gene matches.

This clonotype turned up a few times. The junction differs from germline at one of its ends, possibly a read error. The chain links TRBV18 to TRBJ1-1, with D possibly being TRBD1 (6 bases). The germline gives CDR1 KGHSH, CDR2 LQKENI. The CDR3 loop spans 15 amino acids. The CDR3 sequence: CASSPPGGLNAEAFF. In DNA, the CDR3 is TGTGCCAGCTCACCACCGGGGGGCCTGAACGCTGAAGCTTTCTTT.

This clonotype has just a few counts. This chain joins TRBV7-8 and TRBJ2-7; 10 bases match TRBD1. From germline, CDR1 is SGHVS and CDR2 FQNEAQ. The CDR3 sequence is 15 residues long. J was trimmed by 4 bases and V by 5 bases; bases with no gene match: 8. The CDR3 sequence is CASSLMGTGVYEQYF. CDR3 sequence (DNA): TGTGCCAGCAGCCTAATGGGGACAGGGGTTTACGAGCAGTACTTC.

J is TRBJ2-7 and V is TRBV6-6; D gene unclear. The CDR3 loop spans 11 amino acids. The germline V gene encodes CDR1 MNHNY and CDR2 SVGAGI (reference sequence). Trimming took 2 bases from V and 6 from J, leaving 5 bases between them. CDR3 loop: CASSYRREQYV. The DNA of the CDR3 is TGTGCCAGCAGTTACAGGCGCGAGCAGTACGTC.

This clonotype has only a few counts. The chain has TRBV12-3 or TRBV12-4 and TRBJ2-7; no clear D. The CDR3 loop spans 12 amino acids. Trimming stripped 1 base from V and 7 bases from J, with 8 bases between. The CDR3 loop reads CASSLGSREQYF. CDR3 coding DNA: TGTGCCAGCAGTTTAGGATCGAGAGAGCAGTACTTC.

This chain joins TRBV9 and TRBJ2-1; possibly TRBD2 for D (5 bases). Germline CDR1 is SGDLS and CDR2 is YYNGEE. The ends were cut back, 2 bases at V and 1 base at J, with 7 bases in the middle. The CDR3 spans 14 residues. CDR3 DNA: TGTGCCAGCAGCGTCAGCGGATCCTACAATGAGCAGTTCTTC. Its translation is CASSVSGSYNEQFF.

The chain combines TRBV13 with TRBJ2-7, with 7 bases fitting TRBD1. Germline loops: CDR1 PRHDT, CDR2 FYEKMQ (reference sequence). The CDR3 is 15 amino acids. V dropped 5 bases and J dropped 2; count of bases not matched to a gene: 9. CDR3 sequence reads: CASSTRQGEAYEQYF. CDR3 DNA sequence: TGTGCCAGCAGCACCAGACAGGGTGAGGCCTACGAGCAGTACTTC.

The table lists this clonotype with a few counts. The chain recombines TRBV7-8 with TRBJ2-1; 12 bases match TRBD2. Looked up from germline, CDR1 is SGHVS and CDR2 is FQNEAQ. Trimming cost V 5 bases and J 7 bases; bases outside gene matches: 12. The CDR3 length is 17 residues. The CDR3 DNA is TGTGCCAGCAGCCCCCGGGGAACTAGCGGGGGGATGAATGAGCAGTTCTTC. It yields the protein CASSPRGTSGGMNEQFF.

This clonotype appeared many times. The genes are TRBV12-3 or TRBV12-4 and TRBJ1-1, with D unclear. The V gene lost 1 base and the J gene lost 0 bases, with 21 bases spanning the gap. CDR3 length equals 19 residues. The CDR3 reads CASSLGGTGLPRMNTEAFF. The CDR3, as DNA: TGTGCCAGCAGTTTAGGAGGCACTGGGCTCCCCCGGATGAACACTGAAGCTTTCTTT.

This clonotype was counted many times. The chain combines TRBV24-1 with TRBJ2-1; the D is unclear. V lost 5 bases and J 10 bases, leaving 14 bases between the germline ends. Germline CDR1 reads KGHDR; CDR2 reads SFDVKD. CDR3 length equals 13 residues. CDR3 DNA: TGTGCCACCAGTGGGTCTGCGGTGAGGGAGCAGTTCTTC. It yields the protein CATSGSAVREQFF.

J is TRBJ2-7 and V is TRBV12-3 or TRBV12-4, with D possibly being TRBD1 (6 bases). Trimming stripped 5 bases from V and 4 bases from J, with 15 bases between. CDR3 length: 14 residues. The CDR3 spells CASSQRGILYEQYF. DNA of the CDR3: TGTGCCAGCAGTCAAAGGGGGATTTTATACGAGCAGTACTTC.

The rearrangement links TRBV4-1 to TRBJ2-1, with 9 bases lining up with TRBD1. The CDR3 has 15 residues. Germline CDR1 is MGHRA and CDR2 is YSYEKL. The trim removed 5 bases at V and 6 bases at J, leaving 8 bases unmatched. CDR3 region: CASSMGQGSLNEQFF. Here the CDR3 DNA reads TGCGCCAGCAGCATGGGACAGGGCTCCCTCAATGAGCAGTTCTTC.

The chain links TRBV3-1 to TRBJ1-2, with D unclear. Germline V gene data show CDR1 as LGHDT and CDR2 as YNNKEL (reference sequence). Trimming removed 3 bases from V and 7 bases from J, with 6 bases in between. The CDR3 contains 11 residues. The CDR3 loop is CASSQESGYTF. The CDR3 coding sequence is TGTGCCAGCAGCCAGGAGAGTGGCTACACCTTC. Full variable domain (outside the CDR3, taken from reference TRBV3-1 and TRBJ1-2): DTAVSQTPKYLVTQMGNDKSIKCEQNLGHDTMYWYKQDSKKFLKIMFSYNNKELIINETVPNRFSPKSPDKAHLNLHINSLELGDSAVYFCASSQESGYTFGSGTRLTVV.

The count of this clonotype is one. This chain uses TRBV4-2 with TRBJ1-1; a possible D gene is TRBD1 (5 bases). The V and J ends lost 3 bases and 3 bases respectively, with 11 bases between them. Germline CDR1 is LGHNA and CDR2 is YNFKEQ. The CDR3 is 14 amino acids. CDR3 sequence: CASSQGWGDTEAFF. The CDR3 DNA follows: TGTGCCAGCAGCCAGGGTTGGGGGGACACTGAAGCTTTCTTT.